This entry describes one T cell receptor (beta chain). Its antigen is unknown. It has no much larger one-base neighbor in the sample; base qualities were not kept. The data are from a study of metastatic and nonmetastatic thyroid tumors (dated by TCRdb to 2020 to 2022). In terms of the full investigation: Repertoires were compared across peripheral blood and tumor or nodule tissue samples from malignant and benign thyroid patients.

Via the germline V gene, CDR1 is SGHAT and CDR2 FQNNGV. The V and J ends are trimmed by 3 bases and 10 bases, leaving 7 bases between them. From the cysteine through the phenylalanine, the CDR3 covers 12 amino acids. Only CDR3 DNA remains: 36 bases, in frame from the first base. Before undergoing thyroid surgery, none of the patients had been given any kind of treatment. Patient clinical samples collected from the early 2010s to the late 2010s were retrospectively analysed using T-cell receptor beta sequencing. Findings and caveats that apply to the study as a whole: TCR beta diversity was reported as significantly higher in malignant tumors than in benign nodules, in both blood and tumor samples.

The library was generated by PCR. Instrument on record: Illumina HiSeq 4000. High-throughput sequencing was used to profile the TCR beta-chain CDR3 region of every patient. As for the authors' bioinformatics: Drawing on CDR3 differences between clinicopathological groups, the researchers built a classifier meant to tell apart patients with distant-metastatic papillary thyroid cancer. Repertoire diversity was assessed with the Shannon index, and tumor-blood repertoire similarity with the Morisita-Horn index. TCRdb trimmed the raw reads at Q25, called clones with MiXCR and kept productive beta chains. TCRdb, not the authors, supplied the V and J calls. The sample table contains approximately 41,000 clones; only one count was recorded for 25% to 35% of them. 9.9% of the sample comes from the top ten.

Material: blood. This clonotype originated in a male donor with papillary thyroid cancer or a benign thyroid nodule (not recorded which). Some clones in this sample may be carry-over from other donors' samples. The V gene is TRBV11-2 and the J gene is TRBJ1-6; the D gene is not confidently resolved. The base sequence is TGTGCCAGCAGCTTTACCGAGTCACCCCTCCACTTT. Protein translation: CASSFTESPLHF.